These T cell receptor beta chains were read from a single sample in a study of vaccination effects on CD4 cells after COVID-19. These TCRs are of unknown antigen specificity. Assay used: immunoSEQ multiplex PCR; TCRdb lists only in-frame clones, some missing. The sample contains about 9,700 clones, around 74% of which appear only once. Sequenced here: CD4+ T cells from PBMCs cultured without peptide, sampled after COVID-19 vaccination. These receptor sequences come from a human donor who received a COVID-19 vaccine. Both conserved end residues are part of each CDR3. A D gene is named only where the DNA matches it firmly. Clone size appears in some rows only: once, few, many, or a class for an expanded clone.

TGTGCCAGCAGGGCAGGGGGGAACATTCAGTACTTC CASRAGGNIQYF TRBV2 . TRBJ2-4 .
TGTGCCAGCTCACCACAGGGACCGACAAACTACGAGCAGTACTTC CASSPQGPTNYEQYF TRBV18 . TRBJ2-7 .
TGTGCCAGCAGCCGCAGGCGGTACAATGAGCAGTTCTTC CASSRRRYNEQFF TRBV14 . TRBJ2-1 .
TGTGCCAGCAGTCTTTGGCGGGGGGGAAAACTGTTTTTT CASSLWRGGKLFF TRBV3-1/TRBV3-2 . TRBJ1-4 .
TGTGCCAGCAGGCACATGTCTGGGGAGGGTGGCTACACCTTC CASRHMSGEGGYTF TRBV28 few TRBJ1-2 .
TGTGCCAGCAGCCAAGATTGGGCTAGCGGAGCGAGAGAGCAGTACTTC CASSQDWASGAREQYF TRBV3-1/TRBV3-2 . TRBJ2-7 TRBD2
TGTGCCAGCAGCTTGCCCGACAGGGGGGAGCTGTTTTTT CASSLPDRGELFF TRBV5-4 . TRBJ2-2 .
TGTGCCAGCAGCTCTGGGGCCAACGTCCTGACTTTC CASSSGANVLTF TRBV6-5 . TRBJ2-6 .
TGTGCCAGCTCACTAGACCAAGAGACCCAGTACTTC CASSLDQETQYF TRBV18 . TRBJ2-5 .
TGTGCCAGCAGTAGGACAGGTCTCTCCTACGAGCAGTACTTC CASSRTGLSYEQYF TRBV6-5 few TRBJ2-7 TRBD1
TGTGCCAGCAGCCAAGAGGCAGGGGGAAACTATGGCTACACCTTC CASSQEAGGNYGYTF TRBV4-2 . TRBJ1-2 TRBD1
TGTGCCAGCAGTGTCCCCTCGTGGGGACTAGCGGGCCCTTCCTACGAGCAGTACTTC CASSVPSWGLAGPSYEQYF TRBV6-1 . TRBJ2-7 TRBD2
TGTGCCAGCAGTTTATTCGAGGCCGGGGAGCTGTTTTTT CASSLFEAGELFF TRBV12-3/TRBV12-4 . TRBJ2-2 .
TGCGCCAGCAGCCAAGATCGTAATCTAGCGGGGGGGCTAGAGACCCAGTACTTC CASSQDRNLAGGLETQYF TRBV4-3 . TRBJ2-5 TRBD2